The sequence of this T cell receptor beta chain was determined in a study of cytomegalovirus exposure and HLA in healthy donors. Germline CDR1 SGHNT, CDR2 YENEEA. The V end lost 0 bases, the J end lost 4 bases, and 12 bases lay between the germline ends. The CDR3 consists of 15 residues. This clone was recorded a few times. Use of 60 Vbeta and 13 Jbeta primers characterized the PCR. Produced via immunoSEQ multiplex PCR; TCRdb's table is partial and in-frame only. The data show roughly 140,000 clones, 70% to 80% seen once. The sequenced sample was PBMCs. The clonotype was recovered from a man younger than 35 in good health and CMV-seronegative. The rearrangement links TRBV11-3 to TRBJ2-5; D call uncertain. The CDR3 DNA reads as TGTGCCAGCAGCTTAGATAATAGCCAGTCAGAGACCCAGTACTTC. It yields the protein CASSLDNSQSETQYF.